The present entry profiles one T cell receptor (beta chain) with its context. This clone was detected once. It lacks a known antigen. Base qualities were left out, and no much larger clone turns up one base away. The data belong to a study of blood T cell repertoires in COVID-19 (TCRdb year 2020). Turning to the overall study: Samples covering the acute and convalescent phases of COVID-19 were provided by collaborators in the United States, Italy and Spain. Nearly every sample came with metadata listing a de-identified subject ID, COVID-19 status, age in years and sex. The dataset comprised deeply sampled blood TCRbeta repertoires from subjects exposed to, actively infected with, or recovered from COVID-19. A freely available public database, intended as a resource for researchers studying the immune response to SARS-CoV-2, is where the repertoires were released. The prospective study material was composed of cDNA or gDNA derived from T cells, B-cell-depleted T cells, or PBMCs. HLA class I and class II types, where available, came from metadata supplied by the sample provider rather than from assay-based typing. Samples came from the ongoing ImmuneRACE study (first 160 participants) plus 1,254 subjects from 6 global collaborators. Study-level results and caveats: Clinical and demographic metadata were provided uncurated, with the amount varying by source and participant.

The immunoSEQ Assay, a bias-controlled multiplex PCR, was used to amplify TCRbeta CDR3 regions from genomic DNA. The paper's data handling went like this. The number of nucleated cells in each sample was estimated from the amplification of reference gene primers within the assay. Sequence reads were collapsed and filtered to measure the absolute abundance of every unique TCRbeta CDR3 rearrangement. For each sample, productive Simpson clonality was calculated as the square root of Simpson's diversity index over productive rearrangements. The immuneACCESS repertoire file appears here via TCRdb, limited to in-frame rearrangements. These files lack a portion of the clones; in checked studies, under half of the deficit traces to unresolved V genes, and the cause of the others is not known. D and trimming were read from the DNA, whereas the V and J calls and clone size are those reported in that table. For this sample the table gives around 80,000 clones, of which around 81% were detected only once. The ten largest clones take up about 10% of the sample.

Trimmed from V: 7 bases; trimmed from J: 0 bases; junction bases lacking a gene match: 5. Looking up the germline V gene yields CDR1 ENHRY and CDR2 SYGVKD. The CDR3 measures 14 amino acids from cysteine to phenylalanine. Kept here is only the CDR3 DNA, which spans 42 bases and is read in frame from base 1. Each collaborating institution followed its own protocols to collect whole blood in K2EDTA tubes. For TCRbeta analysis, collaborators shipped samples as frozen whole blood, isolated PBMCs, or DNA extracted from either of those sample types. The material sequenced was peripheral blood. The rearrangement combines TRBV10-3 with TRBJ2-7, with TRBD1 identical over 8 junction bases. The receptor was derived from a human donor in a cohort sampled during active COVID-19. The CDR3 region reads CAIMRTGSSYEQYF. The sequenced DNA is TGTGCCATCATGAGGACAGGGAGCTCCTACGAGCAGTACTTC.